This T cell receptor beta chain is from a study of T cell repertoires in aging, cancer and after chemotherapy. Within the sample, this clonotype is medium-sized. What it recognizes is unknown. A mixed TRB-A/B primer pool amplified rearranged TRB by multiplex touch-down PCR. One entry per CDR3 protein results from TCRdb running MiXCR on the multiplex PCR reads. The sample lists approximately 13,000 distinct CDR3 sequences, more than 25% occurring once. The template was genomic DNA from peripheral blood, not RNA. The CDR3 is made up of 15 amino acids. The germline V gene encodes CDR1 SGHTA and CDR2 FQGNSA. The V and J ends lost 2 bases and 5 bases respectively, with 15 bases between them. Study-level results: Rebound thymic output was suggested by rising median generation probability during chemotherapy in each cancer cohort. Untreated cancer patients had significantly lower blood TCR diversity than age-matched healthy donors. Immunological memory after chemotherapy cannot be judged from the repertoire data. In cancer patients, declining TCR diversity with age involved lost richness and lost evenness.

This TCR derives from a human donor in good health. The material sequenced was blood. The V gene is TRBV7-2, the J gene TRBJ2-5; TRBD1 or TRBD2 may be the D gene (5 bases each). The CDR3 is CASSLSGTSGETQYF. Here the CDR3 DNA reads TGTGCCAGCAGCTTATCAGGGACGAGCGGCGAGACCCAGTACTTC. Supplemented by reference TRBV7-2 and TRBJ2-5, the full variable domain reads GAGVSQSPSNKVTEKGKDVELRCDPISGHTALYWYRQSLGQGLEFLIYFQGNSAPDKSGLPSDRFSAERTGGSVSTLTIQRTQQEDSAVYLCASSLSGTSGETQYFGPGTRLLVL.